A selection of T cell receptor beta chains follows, all from one sample in a study of immune evolution from preneoplasia to lung adenocarcinoma. The protocol was immunoSEQ multiplex PCR, while the TCRdb copy is restricted to in-frame clones and leaves out a portion. The sample lists 7,400 or so clones, 72% occurring once. The sample comprised FFPE lung adenocarcinoma in situ tissue. These receptors were obtained from a donor of 70 years or more with lung adenocarcinoma. Some clones in this sample may be carry-over from other donors' samples. CDR3s include the opening cysteine and the closing phenylalanine or tryptophan. A D gene is named only where the DNA matches it firmly. Rows may omit the clone size; those that give it use once, few, many or a size class.

>TRBV5-1|.|TRBD1|TRBJ2-5
TGCGCCAGCAGCTTGGAGGCAGGGGGAGAGACCCAGTACTTC
CASSLEAGGETQYF
>TRBV7-3|.|.|TRBJ2-7
TGTGCCAGCATCCTCTACGAGCAGTACTTC
CASILYEQYF
>TRBV4-1|.|.|TRBJ1-5
TGCGCCAGCAGCCAAGGACCTAAAGGGGGTCAGCCCCAGCATTTT
CASSQGPKGGQPQHF
>TRBV6-1|medium-sized|.|TRBJ2-7
TGTGCCAGCAGTGAAGATGCTTTCTACGAGCAGTACTTC
CASSEDAFYEQYF
>TRBV30|.|.|TRBJ2-7
TGTGCCTGGACCCCGGACGATTGGAACGAGCAGTACTTC
CAWTPDDWNEQYF
>TRBV15|.|.|TRBJ2-7
TGTGCCACCAGCAGAGATCGCATAAAGGGGAGCTACGAGCAGTACTTC
CATSRDRIKGSYEQYF
>TRBV4-1|.|.|TRBJ2-3
TGCGCCAGCAGCCAAGATTTCCCCCTAGGGGCAGATACGCAGTATTTT
CASSQDFPLGADTQYF
>TRBV19|medium-sized|TRBD1|TRBJ1-1
TGTGCCAGTAGTATAGATCAATCCAGGGGGCTCGCTGAAGCTTTCTTT
CASSIDQSRGLAEAFF
>TRBV27|.|.|TRBJ1-5
TGTGCCAGCGGGACTGATGATCAGCCCCAGCATTTT
CASGTDDQPQHF
>TRBV6-6|.|.|TRBJ2-4
TGTGCCAGCAGTTACGGGAGCTCAAAAAACATTCAGTACTTC
CASSYGSSKNIQYF
>TRBV7-8|.|TRBD1|TRBJ2-5
TGTGCCAGCAGCTTGGGACAGGGGGACCAAGAGACCCAGTACTTC
CASSLGQGDQETQYF
>TRBV5-1|.|.|TRBJ1-1
TGCGCCAGCAGCTTTCTACAGGGCACTGAAGCTTTCTTT
CASSFLQGTEAFF
>TRBV5-4|few|TRBD1|TRBJ2-2
TGTGCCAGCAGCCGGACAGGGTCCGGGGAGCTGTTTTTT
CASSRTGSGELFF
>TRBV18|.|TRBD1|TRBJ1-3
TGTGCCAGCTCACCGCGGACAGGGGGAGGAAACACCATATATTTT
CASSPRTGGGNTIYF
>TRBV6-6|once|.|TRBJ2-7
TGTGCCAGCAGTTACTCTCCCAGAACCGGGACCTACGAGCAGTACTTC
CASSYSPRTGTYEQYF
>TRBV30|.|.|TRBJ2-7
TGTGCCTGGAGTCTACGGACAGAGCAGTACTTC
CAWSLRTEQYF
>TRBV6-5|once|.|TRBJ1-3
TGTGCCAGCAGTTACTCGAGTGTACGCTCTGGAAACACCATATATTTT
CASSYSSVRSGNTIYF
>TRBV4-1|.|.|TRBJ2-7
TGCGCCAGCAGCCAGCGAGGAGGGGCCGTTTCATACGAGCAGTACTTC
CASSQRGGAVSYEQYF
>TRBV29-1|once|.|TRBJ2-7
TGCAGCGTGTTCCAACCCCCCCACGAGCAGTACTTC
CSVFQPPHEQYF
>TRBV19|few|.|TRBJ1-1
TGTGCCAGTACCCCCGGTTACACTGAAGCTTTCTTT
CASTPGYTEAFF
>TRBV5-1|.|.|TRBJ2-5
TGCGCCAGCAGCTCGGCCTGGGAGGAAGAGACCCAGTACTTC
CASSSAWEEETQYF
>TRBV6-1|.|.|TRBJ1-5
TGTGCCAGCAGTGGCGGGACGAGCAATCAGCCCCAGCATTTT
CASSGGTSNQPQHF
>TRBV18|few|.|TRBJ1-1
TGTGCCAGCTCACCAACGGACATTACCATGAACACTGAAGCTTTCTTT
CASSPTDITMNTEAFF
>TRBV9|.|.|TRBJ2-2
TGTGCCAGCAGCCTCGACAGACCCACCGGGGAGCTGTTTTTT
CASSLDRPTGELFF
>TRBV30|.|TRBD1|TRBJ1-5
TGTGCCTTTCGGCCAGGGGGCACGAGTAGAGAGCCCCAGCATTTT
CAFRPGGTSREPQHF
>TRBV18|.|.|TRBJ1-5
TGTGCCAGCTCACCTTTTGCTCCACAGGATAGCAATCAGCCCCAGCATTTT
CASSPFAPQDSNQPQHF
>TRBV5-1|.|TRBD1|TRBJ1-1
TGCGCCAGCAGCTTGTCACAGGGGCCGAACACTGAAGCTTTCTTT
CASSLSQGPNTEAFF
>TRBV5-5|.|.|TRBJ1-2
TGTGCCAGCAGCCCCCGTGAGGGTTTAGTTGGCTACACCTTC
CASSPREGLVGYTF
>TRBV6-6|.|.|TRBJ2-2
TGTGCTATAAGGCGGGGACCGAACACCGGGGAGCTGTTTTTT
CAIRRGPNTGELFF
>TRBV5-1|once|.|TRBJ1-2
TGCGCCAGCAGCACGGACAGTTTCTATGGCTACACCTTC
CASSTDSFYGYTF
>TRBV5-1|.|.|TRBJ2-1
TGCGCCAGCAGCCCAATTGGGGGGACCAATGAGCAGTTCTTC
CASSPIGGTNEQFF
>TRBV10-3|.|TRBD2|TRBJ2-7
TGTGCCATCAGTGAAGGACTAGCGGACCTATCCTACGAGCAGTACTTC
CAISEGLADLSYEQYF
>TRBV7-2|few|.|TRBJ1-6
TGTGCCAGCAGCTTGGATAGCGCACCCCTCCACTTT
CASSLDSAPLHF
>TRBV10-3|few|.|TRBJ2-7
TGTGCCATCAGTGCTGGCTACGAGCAGTACTTC
CAISAGYEQYF
>TRBV30|.|TRBD1|TRBJ1-1
TGTGCCGGATCAAGACAGGGAGAAGCTTTCTTT
CAGSRQGEAFF
>TRBV30|.|.|TRBJ1-5
TGTGCCTGGAGTGTACGACTCCCTCCCAGGCAGCCCCAGCATTTT
CAWSVRLPPRQPQHF
>TRBV7-2|.|.|TRBJ2-1
TGTGCCAGCAGCTCTCTAGCGTGGTGGATTGGTGAGCAGTTCTTC
CASSSLAWWIGEQFF
>TRBV11-2|.|.|TRBJ2-7
TGTGCCAGCAGCTTAGAGCCGACCGGAAGAAACGAGCAGTACTTC
CASSLEPTGRNEQYF
>TRBV7-9|.|TRBD2|TRBJ2-7
TGTGCCAGCAGCCCTACCCTCTGGCGGGGGGGCCGAAGTTACGAGCAGTACTTC
CASSPTLWRGGRSYEQYF
>TRBV27|few|.|TRBJ2-5
TGTGCCAGCAGTTTAATCGGGCAGGGGCAAGAGACCCAGTACTTC
CASSLIGQGQETQYF
>TRBV6-5|.|TRBD2|TRBJ2-7
TGTGCCAGCAAGACTAGCGGGCATGGCTACGAGCAGTACTTC
CASKTSGHGYEQYF
>TRBV5-4|.|.|TRBJ2-7
TGTGCCAGCAGCTTTTCGGGACGGGTTCGGTACGAGCAGTACTTC
CASSFSGRVRYEQYF
>TRBV7-2|.|.|TRBJ1-3
TGTGCCAGCAGCTTAGGGATAGGTGGAAACACCATATATTTT
CASSLGIGGNTIYF
>TRBV7-2|.|.|TRBJ2-2
TGTGCCAGCAGCACCACGAACACCGGGGAGCTGTTTTTT
CASSTTNTGELFF
>TRBV27|.|TRBD1|TRBJ1-2
TGTGCCAGCAGTTTGACAGGGGGTGGCTACACCTTC
CASSLTGGGYTF
>TRBV27|.|TRBD1|TRBJ1-6
TGTGCCAGCAGTTTCGACAGGGATTCACCCCTCCACTTT
CASSFDRDSPLHF
>TRBV19|.|.|TRBJ1-1
TGTGCCAGTAGTATACAGGATCTGGGCACTGAAGCTTTCTTT
CASSIQDLGTEAFF
>TRBV14|.|TRBD2|TRBJ2-3
TGTGCCAGCAGCCCTAGCGGGGGTGCGAGGGATACGCAGTATTTT
CASSPSGGARDTQYF
>TRBV29-1|.|.|TRBJ1-3
TGCAGCGTATCACAGTCAGGGCTAGGAAACACCATATATTTT
CSVSQSGLGNTIYF
>TRBV18|.|.|TRBJ2-7
TGTGCCAGCTCACCCCGCGGCTACGAGCAGTACTTC
CASSPRGYEQYF